Listed here are 21 T cell receptor beta chains from one sample, sequenced in a study of CD4 T cells in relation to SARS-CoV-2 and coronaviruses. Assay used: immunoSEQ multiplex PCR; TCRdb lists only in-frame clones, some missing. This sample has 20,000 to 25,000 clones; more than 75% occur once, and the top ten carry approximately 14%. These receptors are not linked to any known antigen. Before the COVID-19 pandemic, during about 2010-2018, CD4+ T cells were taken from unexposed donors. After 10 to 11 days of culture, CD4+ T cells were isolated. Sequenced input: CD4+ T cells from PBMCs, cultured in vitro. Receptors were obtained from a human donor in good health.

J is TRBJ2-7 and V is TRBV15; 9 bases map to TRBD2. The CDR3 sequence is 14 residues long. Per the germline V gene, CDR1 is LNHNV and CDR2 is YYDKDF (reference sequence). V trimming: 4 bases; J trimming: 12 bases; junction bases outside the gene matches: 13. The CDR3 spells CATSKPPAGTSLYF. CDR3 coding DNA: TGTGCCACCAGCAAACCTCCGGCTGGGACTAGCCTGTACTTC.

The genes are TRBV6-5 and TRBJ2-2; 7 bases are a match to TRBD2. Trimming at V came to 8 bases and at J to 1 base, leaving 4 bases not matched to a gene. Germline loops: CDR1 MNHEY, CDR2 SVGAGI. The CDR3 spans 14 residues. The CDR3 sequence: CASRIAGNTGELFF. CDR3 sequence (DNA): TGTGCCAGCCGCATAGCGGGGAACACCGGGGAGCTGTTTTTT.

This chain links TRBV3-1 (or the pseudogene TRBV3-2) with TRBJ1-2; 8 nucleotides agree with TRBD1. Germline-derived CDR1 and CDR2 are LGHDT and YNNKEL (reference sequence). CDR3 length equals 15 residues. V shed 0 bases and J 4 bases; nucleotides not matched to a gene: 4. The CDR3 sequence is CASSQDLQGVYGYTF. In nucleotides, the CDR3 is TGTGCCAGCAGCCAAGATTTACAGGGGGTCTATGGCTACACCTTC.

This clone was picked up one time. V gene TRBV12-3 or TRBV12-4 combines with J gene TRBJ1-1; D is possibly TRBD1 (5 bases). Trimming took off 6 bases at V and 4 bases at J, with 12 bases between the two ends. The CDR3 totals 13 residues. The CDR3 here is CASSVGVGTEAFF. In DNA form, the CDR3 reads TGTGCCAGCAGCGTAGGGGTGGGCACTGAAGCTTTCTTT.

The gene calls are TRBV5-1 and TRBJ2-3, with unresolved D. V was pared by 1 base and J by 6 bases, with 9 bases between. The CDR3 is made up of 13 amino acids. The V gene's germline CDR1 is SGHRS and CDR2 YFSETQ. CDR3 loop: CASSLPILDTQYF. The CDR3 DNA sequence: TGCGCCAGCAGCTTGCCGATTCTGGATACGCAGTATTTT.

For the CDR3, the DNA is TGTGCCAGCAGCTTAGCGCCGGACATTGTGCAGCCCCAGCATTTT. Translating gives CASSLAPDIVQPQHF. The gene calls are TRBV5-4 and TRBJ1-5, with D perhaps TRBD1 (5 bases). The CDR3 covers 15 residues. Trimming pared 2 bases from V and 7 bases from J, leaving 16 bases between. Germline CDR1 is SGHNT and CDR2 is YYREEE (reference sequence).

This sequence joins TRBV18 and TRBJ2-7; 7 bases match TRBD2. The CDR3 runs to 16 residues. J gave up 3 bases and V 0 bases, and 8 bases lay outside the gene matches. Germline CDR1 and CDR2: KGHSH and LQKENI. In DNA form, the CDR3 reads TGTGCCAGCTCACCACCTGGTACTAGCGTGCTCTACGAGCAGTACTTC. As protein: CASSPPGTSVLYEQYF.

The genes are TRBV7-6 and TRBJ2-2; no clear D. The CDR3 has 16 residues. Trimming stripped 6 bases from V and 4 bases from J, with 18 bases between. Looked up from germline, CDR1 is SGHVS and CDR2 is FNYEAQ. CDR3: CASSPHQNSITGELFF. The CDR3 nucleotides are TGTGCCAGCAGTCCCCATCAAAACTCGATCACCGGGGAGCTGTTTTTT.

The rearrangement links TRBV30 to TRBJ1-2; possible D gene TRBD1, 6 bases. Germline V lookup: CDR1 GTSNPN, CDR2 SVGIG (reference sequence). Trimming shortened V by 0 bases and J by 5 bases, and 16 bases separated the two germline ends. This CDR3 spans 15 amino acids. Here the CDR3 DNA reads TGTGCCTGGAGTGTGGGGGGCTCCGGGATATATGGCTACACCTTC. The encoded protein is CAWSVGGSGIYGYTF.

The CDR3 reads CASSPAGVSGANVLTF. In DNA, the CDR3 is TGTGCCAGCTCACCCGCGGGAGTTTCTGGGGCCAACGTCCTGACTTTC. V usage is TRBV18 and J usage is TRBJ2-6, with TRBD2 identical over 7 bases. V was pared by 3 bases and J by 1 base, with 3 bases of the junction left unmatched. CDR1 is KGHSH, CDR2 LQKENI, per germline. The CDR3 contains 16 residues.

The CDR3 bases are TGTGCCACCAGTGGGACAGGGCGAAATGAAAAACTGTTTTTT. It is translated as CATSGTGRNEKLFF. The chain combines TRBV24-1 with TRBJ1-4; 8 bases agree with TRBD1. V gave up 5 bases and J gave up 5 bases; unmatched junction bases: 3. This CDR3 is 14 amino acids long. Germline assignment: CDR1 KGHDR and CDR2 SFDVKD.

The gene calls are TRBV6-5 and TRBJ1-5; 8 bases agree with TRBD1. The CDR3 has 16 amino acids. From germline, CDR1 is MNHEY and CDR2 SVGAGI. V gave up 4 bases and J gave up 5 bases; unmatched junction bases: 10. The CDR3 DNA reads TGTGCCAGCAGTTTGCCTCTGGGACAGGATGATCAGCCCCAGCATTTT. Encoded protein: CASSLPLGQDDQPQHF.

The chain links TRBV28 to TRBJ2-1, with D unclear. The CDR3 is made up of 12 amino acids. The ends were cut back, 0 bases at V and 13 bases at J, with 10 bases in the middle. Germline V gives CDR1 MDHEN, CDR2 SYDVKM. This CDR3 reads CASSLWSGIQFF. CDR3 nucleotide sequence: TGTGCCAGCAGTTTATGGTCCGGAATTCAGTTCTTC.

The CDR3 region has the DNA TGTGCCTGGACGCCCGGACTAGCGGGAGGTGCCGGGGAGCTGTTTTTT. Amino acid sequence: CAWTPGLAGGAGELFF. The chain has TRBV30 and TRBJ2-2; TRBD2 matches at 14 bases. The germline V gene has CDR1 GTSNPN and CDR2 SVGIG (reference sequence). V dropped 4 bases and J dropped 6; count of bases not matched to a gene: 7. The CDR3 totals 16 residues.

This clone appeared once. The rearrangement joins TRBV4-1 to TRBJ1-5, with D hard to call. In germline, CDR1 is MGHRA, CDR2 YSYEKL. This CDR3 region has 12 residues. Trimming took 0 bases from V and 4 from J, leaving 1 base between them. As DNA, the CDR3 is TGCGCCAGCAGCCAAGAGAATCAGCCCCAGCATTTT. Translation: CASSQENQPQHF.

This clone came up once. The chain uses TRBV7-2 and TRBJ1-2; TRBD1 matches 7 bases. The J segment lost 8 bases and the V segment lost 4 bases, leaving 4 bases of the junction unmatched. Germline lookup yields CDR1 SGHTA and CDR2 FQGNSA. The CDR3 loop spans 12 amino acids. This CDR3 is CASSSRTGGYTF. CDR3 coding DNA: TGTGCCAGCAGCTCCAGGACAGGCGGCTACACCTTC.

The rearrangement uses TRBV27 and TRBJ2-1; D unclear. There are 16 residues in the CDR3. Germline CDR1 is MNHEY and CDR2 is SMNVEV (reference sequence). Trimming took off 2 bases at V and 4 bases at J, with 15 bases between the two ends. The CDR3 sequence: CASSLKLWISYNEQFF. For the CDR3, the DNA is TGTGCCAGCAGTTTAAAGCTGTGGATTTCATACAATGAGCAGTTCTTC.

The table lists this clone with a count of one. The chain couples TRBV28 to TRBJ1-6; D uncertain. V lost 4 bases to trimming and J lost 5 bases, with 15 bases between them. Per germline, CDR1 MDHEN and CDR2 SYDVKM. The length of the CDR3 is 16 residues. CDR3 loop: CASSSRVRRDNSPLHF. CDR3 sequence (DNA): TGTGCCAGCAGTTCCCGGGTCCGGAGGGATAATTCACCCCTCCACTTT.

The chain couples TRBV14 to TRBJ1-2; the D gene is possibly TRBD1 (5 bases). This CDR3 has 15 residues. The V and J ends lost 0 bases and 5 bases respectively, with 13 bases between them. Germline V gives CDR1 SGHDN, CDR2 FVKESK. Written as DNA, the CDR3 is TGTGCCAGCAGCCAAGATTCGGGCAGGGCGTATGGCTACACCTTC. Amino acid sequence: CASSQDSGRAYGYTF.

CDR3 protein: CATSKRGAKEQYF. The DNA for the CDR3 is TGTGCCACCAGCAAGCGGGGGGCGAAAGAGCAGTACTTC. The chain employs TRBV24-1 and TRBJ2-7; 9 nucleotides agree with TRBD2. The CDR3 loop spans 13 amino acids. Trimming at V came to 7 bases and at J to 7 bases, leaving 7 bases not matched to a gene. Germline CDR1 is KGHDR and CDR2 is SFDVKD.

This clone was observed a handful of times. This chain connects TRBV4-1 to TRBJ2-7; D unresolved. V lost 4 bases to trimming and J lost 0 bases, with 25 bases between them. This CDR3 is built from 19 residues. Germline V lookup: CDR1 MGHRA, CDR2 YSYEKL. The CDR3 here is CASSPQPPTAKKFSYEQYF. The DNA of the CDR3 is TGCGCCAGCAGCCCCCAACCGCCAACAGCGAAAAAATTCTCCTACGAGCAGTACTTC.